The clone carrying this T cell receptor beta chain was counted a few times. Its antigen is as yet unknown. Multiplex touch-down PCR with TRB-A/B primers amplified rearranged V-D-J TRB sequences. From the multiplex PCR reads, TCRdb called clonotypes with MiXCR, one entry per CDR3 protein. The sample contains under 4,500 distinct CDR3 sequences, 28% of which appear only once. This entry belongs to a study of T cell repertoires in aging, cancer and after chemotherapy. The template was genomic DNA from peripheral blood, not RNA. Study findings and constraints: Healthy donors lost TCR diversity with age mainly through richness, cancer patients through richness and evenness.

The receptor comes from a human donor in good health. Sequencing was carried out using blood.

Here the CDR3 reads CAWGGRDNYGYTF. For the CDR3, the DNA is TGTGCCTGGGGGGGGCGCGATAACTATGGCTACACCTTC. The rearrangement joins TRBV30 to TRBJ1-2; TRBD1 is a possible D gene (6 bases). V was clipped by 5 bases and J by 1 base, with 11 bases between them. The germline V gene has CDR1 GTSNPN and CDR2 SVGIG (reference sequence). The CDR3 has 13 amino acids. The full variable domain, completed using reference TRBV30 and TRBJ1-2, is SQTIHQWPATLVQPVGSPLSLECTVEGTSNPNLYWYRQAAGRGLQLLFYSVGIGQISSEVPQNLSASRPQDRQFILSSKKLLLSDSGFYLCAWGGRDNYGYTFGSGTRLTVV.